The subject of this entry is one T cell receptor beta chain. The antigen remains undetermined. This entry is derived from a study of T cell responses to AZD1222 COVID-19 vaccine. Notes on the study in general: Baseline antibody screening turned up just six seropositive AZD1222 recipients. Scientists sampled the repertoires only once the peak T cell response had passed. Regions left unmutated in variants are reportedly the target of nearly half of spike-specific TCRs.

Clones were sequenced by immunoSEQ multiplex PCR, and TCRdb holds only the in-frame ones, with some missing. The data contain tens of thousands of clones, approximately 90% of them singletons. V was cut by 2 bases and J by 4 bases, with 8 bases left in between. Per germline, CDR1 MNHEY and CDR2 SVGAGI. The CDR3 consists of 13 residues. The TCR sequence derives from an adult who received the AZD1222 COVID-19 vaccine. The sample consisted of peripheral blood, taken 28 days after the second AZD1222 dose. J is TRBJ1-2 and V is TRBV6-5; D remains ambiguous. CDR3 region: CASSYEWGYGYTF. The CDR3 DNA is TGTGCCAGCAGTTACGAGTGGGGCTATGGCTACACCTTC.